The 13 T cell receptor beta chains below all came from one sample that was sequenced in a study of spatial heterogeneity in lung cancer. Regarding time point: sample taken at primary tumor resection. From the 5' RACE reads, TCRdb called clonotypes with MiXCR, one entry per CDR3 protein. The table has about 5,000 distinct CDR3 sequences, roughly 5.1% seen once; the top ten hold just over 9%. Source: normal lung tissue next to the tumor, taken at surgery. All receptors come from a female donor with early-stage non-small cell lung cancer.

Relative to its sample, this clonotype is medium-sized. The rearrangement links TRBV28 to TRBJ2-5; D possibly corresponds to TRBD2 (5 bases). CDR1 and CDR2 from the germline V gene are MDHEN and SYDVKM. V lost 3 bases to trimming and J lost 5 bases, with 19 bases between them. This CDR3 comprises 16 residues. The DNA of the CDR3 is TGTGCCAGCAGTTTTGTGGGAGCTGAAGTGTTGGAGACCCAGTACTTC. This encodes CASSFVGAEVLETQYF.

The chain is built from TRBV21-1 and TRBJ2-1; TRBD1 is the table's D call and was not checked against the DNA. TRBV21-1 has pseudogene status. This CDR3 region has 16 residues. The CDR3 nucleotides read TGTGCCAGCAGCAAAGCGTTGGGCGACCCCAAATGGGAGCAGTTCTTC. Amino acid sequence: CASSKALGDPKWEQFF.

By share, this clonotype ranks as medium-sized. The V gene is TRBV29-1, the J gene TRBJ2-5; no clear D. From germline, CDR1 is SQVTM and CDR2 ANQGSEA. This CDR3 contains 11 residues. The CDR3 region has the DNA TGCACTGGAGAGTACCAAGAGACCCAGTACTTC. Translation gives CTGEYQETQYF.

This clonotype showed up many times. The rearrangement links TRBV5-1 to TRBJ1-1; D possibly corresponds to TRBD1 (6 bases). In germline, CDR1 is SGHRS, CDR2 YFSETQ. The CDR3 is made up of 14 amino acids. V lost 1 base and J 1 base, leaving 8 bases between the germline ends. Here the CDR3 DNA reads TGCGCCAGCAGCTTGCAAGGGGGGAACACTGAAGCTTTCTTT. This translates into CASSLQGGNTEAFF. The entire variable domain, with the rest obtained from reference TRBV5-1 and TRBJ1-1, is as follows: KAGVTQTPRYLIKTRGQQVTLSCSPISGHRSVSWYQQTPGQGLQFLFEYFSETQRNKGNFPGRFSGRQFSNSRSEMNVSTLELGDSALYLCASSLQGGNTEAFFGQGTRLTVV.

This clonotype occurred a few times. The genes are TRBV30 and TRBJ2-7, with D hard to call. In germline, CDR1 is GTSNPN, CDR2 SVGIG (reference sequence). Trimming shortened V by 7 bases and J by 6 bases, and 10 bases separated the two germline ends. The CDR3 spans 10 residues. The CDR3 nucleotides are TGTGCCTACCCATGGGGCGAGCAGTACTTC. This codes for CAYPWGEQYF. The variable domain in full, with the rest retrieved from reference TRBV30 and TRBJ2-7, is SQTIHQWPATLVQPVGSPLSLECTVEGTSNPNLYWYRQAAGRGLQLLFYSVGIGQISSEVPQNLSASRPQDRQFILSSKKLLLSDSGFYLCAYPWGEQYFGPGTRLTVT.

The chain is built from TRBV29-1 and TRBJ2-1, with 7 bases fitting TRBD2. Germline assignment: CDR1 SQVTM and CDR2 ANQGSEA. J was trimmed by 5 bases and V by 5 bases; bases with no gene match: 9. CDR3 size: 14 residues. This CDR3 reads CSVSSAGWDNEQFF. The DNA for the CDR3 is TGCAGCGTTTCTTCAGCGGGGTGGGACAATGAGCAGTTCTTC.

This clonotype is classed as medium-sized (0.01 to 0.1%). The chain links TRBV7-9 to TRBJ1-5, with unresolved D. Germline loops: CDR1 SEHNR, CDR2 FQNEAQ (reference sequence). The CDR3 length is 15 residues. The germline V and J ends were trimmed by 3 bases and 2 bases, with 11 bases remaining between them. The CDR3 nucleotides are TGTGCCAGCAGCTTGGGGAGAATGGGCAATCAGCCCCAGCATTTT. As protein: CASSLGRMGNQPQHF.

A few counts support this clonotype. This chain connects TRBV5-5 to TRBJ2-3; D may be TRBD1 (5 bases). V shed 0 bases and J shed 2 bases, with 13 bases lying between them. Germline lookup yields CDR1 SGHKS and CDR2 YYEKEE (reference sequence). There are 16 residues in the CDR3. CDR3 sequence (DNA): TGTGCCAGCAGCTTGGGGGGCTCAACGTACACAGATACGCAGTATTTT. Translation gives CASSLGGSTYTDTQYF. The full variable domain, rest sourced from reference TRBV5-5 and TRBJ2-3, is DAGVTQSPTHLIKTRGQQVTLRCSPISGHKSVSWYQQVLGQGPQFIFQYYEKEERGRGNFPDRFSARQFPNYSSELNVNALLLGDSALYLCASSLGGSTYTDTQYFGPGTRLTVL.

The table lists this clonotype with a few counts. CDR3 bases: TGTGCCAGCTCACCAATTTTAACCCCAGGAGGATCTGGGGCCAACGTCCTGACTTTC. Amino acid sequence: CASSPILTPGGSGANVLTF. The chain recombines TRBV18 with TRBJ2-6; D possibly corresponds to TRBD2 (5 bases). The CDR3 is 19 residues long. V lost 2 bases, J lost 1 base, and 18 bases lay in between. Germline V CDR1 and CDR2: KGHSH, LQKENI.

This clonotype was seen ten or more times. The chain is built from TRBV20-1 and TRBJ2-1, with D hard to call. Germline CDR1 and CDR2: DFQATT and SNEGSKA (reference sequence). The V end lost 3 bases, the J end lost 9 bases, and 6 bases lay between the germline ends. This CDR3 has 10 residues. As DNA, the CDR3 is TGCAGTGCTAGGACCGCTGAGCAGTTCTTC. The encoded protein is CSARTAEQFF.

In this sample, this clonotype is medium-sized. V usage is TRBV27 and J usage is TRBJ1-1, with 7 positions matching TRBD1. This CDR3 region has 13 residues. Germline V gene sequence: CDR1 MNHEY, CDR2 SMNVEV (reference sequence). Losses at the gene ends were 4 bases for V and 5 bases for J; bases not matched to a gene: 4. CDR3: CASSWGQLTEAFF. Here the CDR3 DNA reads TGTGCCAGCAGTTGGGGACAGCTGACTGAAGCTTTCTTT.

The rearrangement links TRBV15 to TRBJ1-4; no clear D. This CDR3 has 15 amino acids. The germline CDR1 and CDR2 sequences are LNHNV and YYDKDF (reference sequence). V lost 5 bases, J lost 8 bases, and 18 bases lay in between. The CDR3: CATSGRLTVTEKLFF. CDR3 nucleotide sequence: TGTGCCACCAGCGGAAGGTTGACGGTCACGGAAAAACTGTTTTTT.

In this sample, this clonotype turned up many times. Just one base apart from a much larger clone, this may be a read error. The limits of the CDR3 on the DNA are not certain, so only TCRdb's listed CDR3 is given. This chain uses TRBV29-1 with TRBJ1-2. The CDR3 comprises 12 residues, both ends counted. Germline V lookup: CDR1 SQVTM, CDR2 ANQGSEA. The CDR3 region is CSVGDGNYGYNF.